Following are 12 T cell receptor beta chains from one sample sequenced in a study of blood T cell repertoires in COVID-19. Here immunoSEQ multiplex PCR was the method, and the copy in TCRdb shows in-frame clones only, minus some. The sample lists roughly 15,000 clones; around 85% were seen once. Sequencing was carried out using peripheral blood. Every receptor here comes from a human donor in a cohort sampled during active COVID-19.

This chain links TRBV10-3 with TRBJ2-7, with 9 bases aligning to TRBD2. The CDR3 sequence is 13 residues long. The germline V gene encodes CDR1 ENHRY and CDR2 SYGVKD. Trimming took 3 bases from V and 7 from J; bases not matched to a gene: 4. In DNA, the CDR3 is TGTGCCATCAGTGACCAGCGGGAGGTTGAGCAGTACTTC. Translated: CAISDQREVEQYF.

This clone was seen only a few times. The chain is built from TRBV18 and TRBJ2-7; D may be TRBD1 (6 bases). The V gene lost 6 bases and the J gene lost 2 bases, with 8 bases spanning the gap. The CDR3 is made up of 12 amino acids. The V gene's germline CDR1 is KGHSH and CDR2 LQKENI. The CDR3, as DNA: TGTGCCAGCTCGGGACAAACCTACGAGCAGTACTTC. Amino acids: CASSGQTYEQYF.

The chain has TRBV9 and TRBJ2-1, with 11 nucleotides matching TRBD2. This CDR3 is built from 17 residues. V gave up 3 bases and J gave up 0 bases; unmatched junction bases: 5. Germline-derived CDR1 and CDR2 are SGDLS and YYNGEE. DNA for the CDR3: TGTGCCAGCAGCGGGACTAGCGGGCGCCGCTCCTACAATGAGCAGTTCTTC. This codes for CASSGTSGRRSYNEQFF.

V usage is TRBV7-2 and J usage is TRBJ2-7, with 10 bases identical to TRBD1. Per germline, CDR1 SGHTA and CDR2 FQGNSA. The CDR3 spans 17 residues. The trim removed 1 base at V and 5 bases at J, leaving 11 bases unmatched. The CDR3: CASSLGATGGLSNEQYF. The CDR3 DNA reads TGTGCCAGCAGCTTAGGAGCGACAGGGGGCCTATCTAACGAGCAGTACTTC.

The chain uses TRBV28 and TRBJ1-2; D gene uncertain. This CDR3 has 12 amino acids. Deletions cut 7 bases from V and 6 bases from J, with 12 bases between. CDR1 is MDHEN and CDR2 is SYDVKM in the germline V gene. Written as DNA, the CDR3 is TGTGCCAGCACGGCGGGGTGGGATGGCTACACCTTC. Translated, it gives CASTAGWDGYTF.

V and J are TRBV9 and TRBJ2-1; 8 bases fit TRBD2. The germline V gene encodes CDR1 SGDLS and CDR2 YYNGEE. The CDR3 is made up of 15 amino acids. With V trimmed by 0 bases and J by 5 bases, 4 bases remained unmatched. CDR3 region: CASSVGSGNHNEQFF. The CDR3 nucleotides read TGTGCCAGCAGCGTAGGTAGCGGGAACCACAATGAGCAGTTCTTC.

This sequence joins TRBV12-3 or TRBV12-4 and TRBJ2-7, with 7 bases fitting TRBD2. The CDR3 extends over 13 amino acids. The ends lost 6 bases at V and 1 base at J; junction bases unmatched: 3. The CDR3 region has the DNA TGTGCCAGCAGACAGCGGGAATCCTACGAGCAGTACTTC. It yields the protein CASRQRESYEQYF.

The DNA for the CDR3 is TGTGCCAGCAGCCTCCCGGGGGGCTACGAGCAGTACTTC. It specifies CASSLPGGYEQYF. V gene TRBV6-6 combines with J gene TRBJ2-7, with 7 bases lining up with TRBD2. The CDR3 contains 13 residues. The V segment lost 6 bases and the J segment 3 bases; nucleotides outside the gene matches: 5. Germline assignment: CDR1 MNHNY and CDR2 SVGAGI (reference sequence).

This clone came up a few times. The gene calls are TRBV19 and TRBJ1-3; D call uncertain. This CDR3 has 14 amino acids. Per the germline V gene, CDR1 is LNHDA and CDR2 is SQIVND (reference sequence). The V end was cut by 3 bases, the J end by 0 bases, with 6 bases between. In nucleotides, the CDR3 is TGTGCCAGTAGTATTGGGCCCTCTGGAAACACCATATATTTT. Protein product: CASSIGPSGNTIYF.

V gene TRBV6-2 or TRBV6-3 combines with J gene TRBJ2-5; TRBD1 aligns across 7 bases. V lost 1 base to trimming and J lost 4 bases; unmatched junction nucleotides: 6. The CDR3 spans 15 residues. Germline V CDR1 and CDR2: MNHEY, SVGEGT. The CDR3 region is CASSYYRGWGETQYF. The CDR3 region has the DNA TGTGCCAGCAGTTACTACAGGGGATGGGGAGAGACCCAGTACTTC.

The rearrangement uses TRBV7-9 and TRBJ2-7; D not resolved. CDR3 length: 14 residues. V was cut by 1 base and J by 2 bases, with 9 bases left in between. Germline values: CDR1 SEHNR, CDR2 FQNEAQ (reference sequence). The CDR3 nucleotides are TGTGCCAGCAGCTTAGTCGTCAGTCCCTACGAGCAGTACTTC. It codes for CASSLVVSPYEQYF.

This chain links TRBV6-1 with TRBJ1-1; a weak D match, TRBD1 (5 bases). Trimming removed 8 bases at V and 7 bases at J, with 11 bases between. Germline V CDR1 and CDR2: MNHNS, SASEGT. This CDR3 is 11 amino acids long. For the CDR3, the DNA is TGTGCCAGCCTGGGGGGGGGTGAAGCTTTCTTT. It is translated as CASLGGGEAFF.